This is a list of T cell receptor beta chains from one sample in a study of sequential checkpoint blockade in melanoma. Clones were sequenced by immunoSEQ multiplex PCR, and TCRdb holds only the in-frame ones, with some missing. The sample contains 35,000 to 40,000 clones, 88% of which appear only once. Sequenced material: CD8+ T cells sorted from blood (inferred from file names), taken from a patient given nivolumab and ipilimumab in sequence. These receptors were obtained from a human donor with melanoma. CDR3s include the opening cysteine and the closing phenylalanine or tryptophan. A D gene is named only where the DNA matches it firmly. Clone size is shown for a subset of rows, as once, few, many or a class of expanded clone.

J gene | V gene | clone size | D gene | CDR3 DNA | CDR3 protein
TRBJ1-5 | TRBV2 | NA | NA | TGTGCCAGCACCTGGGCGGGGAATCAGCCCCAGCATTTT | CASTWAGNQPQHF
TRBJ2-4 | TRBV11-3 | NA | NA | TGTGCCAGCAGCCCTAAGGACAGATCCCCCTACGCCAAAAACATTCAGTACTTC | CASSPKDRSPYAKNIQYF
TRBJ1-2 | TRBV27 | NA | NA | TGTGCCAGCAGTTTACAGGGCGGCAGGTATGGCTACACCTTC | CASSLQGGRYGYTF
TRBJ2-2 | TRBV27 | NA | TRBD1 | TGTGCCAGCAAGAACAGGGGTCCGGACACCGGGGAGCTGTTTTTT | CASKNRGPDTGELFF
TRBJ2-1 | TRBV30 | NA | NA | TGTGCCTGGAGTGTGTTGCAGGGTACCTACAATGAGCAGTTCTTC | CAWSVLQGTYNEQFF
TRBJ2-3 | TRBV5-1 | NA | NA | TGCGCCAGCAGCTTGGAGGGATGGGGGGAAGGAGATACGCAGTATTTT | CASSLEGWGEGDTQYF
TRBJ2-7 | TRBV28 | NA | NA | TGTGCCAGCAGTTTAGGACTCTCCTACGAGCAGTACTTC | CASSLGLSYEQYF
TRBJ2-7 | TRBV18 | NA | TRBD1 | TGTGCCAGCTCTCACCGGGACAGGCCGAACGAGCAGTACTTC | CASSHRDRPNEQYF
TRBJ1-4 | TRBV6-5 | few | NA | TGTGCCAGCAGTTACTCGGCTACTAATGAAAAACTGTTTTTT | CASSYSATNEKLFF
TRBJ2-5 | TRBV15 | NA | NA | TGTGCCACCAGCAGAGATTCGGGTTTCCAAGAGACCCAGTACTTC | CATSRDSGFQETQYF
TRBJ2-7 | TRBV7-3 | NA | TRBD2 | TGTGCCAGCAGCGCCTCCGGCGGGGGAGGAGACGAGCAGTACTTC | CASSASGGGGDEQYF
TRBJ1-3 | TRBV5-6 | NA | NA | TGTGCCAGCAGCTTGGCCGGGTATTTGGGTGATGGAAACACCATATATTTT | CASSLAGYLGDGNTIYF
TRBJ2-1 | TRBV6-5 | NA | TRBD2 | TGTGCCAGCAGTTGGGGCGGGGGAAGAGAGCAGTTCTTC | CASSWGGGREQFF
TRBJ2-7 | TRBV28 | once | TRBD2 | TGTGCCAGCAGTTTTTTAGCGGGAGCGTACGAGCAGTACTTC | CASSFLAGAYEQYF
TRBJ1-1 | TRBV2 | once | NA | TGTGCCAGCAGTGAAGCACCAGGGTATGGGAACACTGAAGCTTTCTTT | CASSEAPGYGNTEAFF
TRBJ2-3 | TRBV9 | once | NA | TGTGCCAGCAGCGTAGCAGGGGATACGCAGTATTTT | CASSVAGDTQYF
TRBJ2-1 | TRBV6-1 | NA | TRBD1 | TGTGCCAGCAGTACAGGGGGAGTCCTCAATGAGCAGTTCTTC | CASSTGGVLNEQFF
TRBJ2-5 | TRBV14 | NA | TRBD2 | TGTGCCAGCAGCCCTCCACTAGCGGCCCAAGAGACCCAGTACTTC | CASSPPLAAQETQYF
TRBJ2-1 | TRBV27 | NA | NA | TGTGCCAGCAGTTTTCTTTCCGGTTTCAATGAGCAGTTCTTC | CASSFLSGFNEQFF
TRBJ2-3 | TRBV6-4 | NA | TRBD2 | TGTGCCAGCAGTCCTAGCGGGAGTCGCGATACGCAGTATTTT | CASSPSGSRDTQYF
TRBJ2-4 | TRBV27 | NA | TRBD1 | TGTGCCAGCAGTGCCGGGACAGAAAACATTCAGTACTTC | CASSAGTENIQYF
TRBJ2-1 | TRBV7-9 | few | NA | TGTGCCAGCAGCTTGCAGGGTGTCTACAATGAGCAGTTCTTC | CASSLQGVYNEQFF
TRBJ2-7 | TRBV5-5 | few | TRBD2 | TGTGCCAGCACCTTCACCCTCGGGACTAGCGGCTACGAGCAGTACTTC | CASTFTLGTSGYEQYF
TRBJ2-2 | TRBV29-1 | NA | TRBD2 | TGCAGCGTTGTCATGGAGCGGGAGGGCCCCGGGGAGCTGTTTTTT | CSVVMEREGPGELFF
TRBJ2-2 | TRBV10-3 | once | NA | TGTGCCATCAGTGAGTCGGGGTCTGGCGGGAAGAACACCGGGGAGCTGTTTTTT | CAISESGSGGKNTGELFF
TRBJ2-2 | TRBV7-9 | NA | TRBD2 | TGTGCCAGCAGCCGACCTAGCGGGTCCCCCGGGGAGCTGTTTTTT | CASSRPSGSPGELFF
TRBJ1-6 | TRBV4-1 | NA | NA | TGCGCCAGCAGCCAACCTCGACAGCGCCGCTATAATTCACCCCTCCACTTT | CASSQPRQRRYNSPLHF
TRBJ2-7 | TRBV4-1 | NA | NA | TGCGCCAGCAGCCAAGATCCGGGGGGCTCTTACGAGCAGTACTTC | CASSQDPGGSYEQYF
TRBJ1-1 | TRBV19 | NA | NA | TGTGCCAGTCCCGGTGGGAGCTCCGGGAACACTGAAGCTTTCTTT | CASPGGSSGNTEAFF
TRBJ1-1 | TRBV19 | NA | NA | TGTGCCACGCAGGCAGGGCCGAACACTGAAGCTTTCTTT | CATQAGPNTEAFF
TRBJ1-2 | TRBV4-3 | once | NA | TGCGCCAGCAGCCAAGACAGGTTAGCGAGCTATGGCTACACCTTC | CASSQDRLASYGYTF
TRBJ2-1 | TRBV6-5 | NA | NA | TGTGCCAGCAGTTTTTCGCTAAACAATGAGCAGTTCTTC | CASSFSLNNEQFF
TRBJ2-1 | TRBV10-2 | NA | TRBD1 | TGCGCCAGCAGCGACAGGGAGTACAATGAGCAGTTCTTC | CASSDREYNEQFF
TRBJ2-1 | TRBV27 | NA | TRBD2 | TGTGCCAGCACCTCGGGACTAGCGGGAGTTATTGAGCAGTTCTTC | CASTSGLAGVIEQFF
TRBJ2-2 | TRBV9 | NA | NA | TGTGCCAGCAGCGTAGAGACGCTAGGAACCGGGGAGCTGTTTTTT | CASSVETLGTGELFF
TRBJ2-3 | TRBV29-1 | NA | TRBD1 | TGCAGCGTCCCGACGCTGGACAGGAGAACAGATACGCAGTATTTT | CSVPTLDRRTDTQYF
TRBJ2-5 | TRBV7-9 | NA | NA | TGTGCCAGCAGCTTAGTCAGGGGTCAAGAGACCCAGTACTTC | CASSLVRGQETQYF
TRBJ2-7 | TRBV30 | NA | TRBD1 | TGTGCCTGGAGTGTGGGGACAGGGGCTCTCGAGCAGTACTTC | CAWSVGTGALEQYF
TRBJ2-1 | TRBV7-9 | NA | NA | TGTGCCAGCAGCCCCGGGACTCCGGATGAGCAGTTCTTC | CASSPGTPDEQFF
TRBJ1-2 | TRBV5-4 | once | NA | TGTGCCAGCAGCTTGGGCGGGGACTATGGCTACACCTTC | CASSLGGDYGYTF
TRBJ2-7 | TRBV28 | NA | NA | TGTGCCAGCAGTTTAGGAACGGGAGACATACCCTACGAGCAGTACTTC | CASSLGTGDIPYEQYF
TRBJ2-7 | TRBV27 | NA | NA | TGTGCCAGCAGTTTCTCGGGACTGCCTGTGAACGAGCAGTACTTC | CASSFSGLPVNEQYF
TRBJ2-3 | TRBV28 | NA | TRBD1 | TGTGCCAGCAGACCGGGACAGGGTGCAGATACGCAGTATTTT | CASRPGQGADTQYF
TRBJ2-5 | TRBV19 | NA | NA | TGTGCCAGTAGTCCCGGGGGTTACGACACCCAGTACTTC | CASSPGGYDTQYF
TRBJ2-2 | TRBV19 | few | TRBD2 | TGTGCCAGTAATCCCACTAGCGGGTACACCGGGGAGCTGTTTTTT | CASNPTSGYTGELFF
TRBJ2-7 | TRBV6-6 | NA | NA | TGTGCCAGCGAGGGTCAGGATCCCGAGCAGTACTTC | CASEGQDPEQYF
TRBJ2-1 | TRBV6-5 | NA | TRBD2 | TGTGCCAGCAGTTACTCGAGCGGGAGGTCCTACAATGAGCAGTTCTTC | CASSYSSGRSYNEQFF
TRBJ2-7 | TRBV5-1 | NA | TRBD2 | TGCGCCAGCAGCTTTGGCGGGAGCTCCTACGAGCAGTACTTC | CASSFGGSSYEQYF
TRBJ2-7 | TRBV9 | NA | NA | TGTGCCAGCAGCGGGGGGCCAGAGGATTACGAGCAGTACTTC | CASSGGPEDYEQYF
TRBJ2-3 | TRBV19 | NA | TRBD1 | TGTGCCAGTAGCGAGGACAGGGGCACAGATACGCAGTATTTT | CASSEDRGTDTQYF
TRBJ1-5 | TRBV2 | NA | NA | TGTGCCAGCAAAATGGAGGGCGGAGGCAATCAGCCCCAGCATTTT | CASKMEGGGNQPQHF
TRBJ2-1 | TRBV11-2 | NA | TRBD2 | TGTGCCAGCACCTTACTAGCGGGAGGGCCGTATGAGCAGTTCTTC | CASTLLAGGPYEQFF
TRBJ2-7 | TRBV7-9 | NA | TRBD2 | TGTGCCAGCAGCCATCGGCTAGCGGGAGTCGACGAGCAGTACTTC | CASSHRLAGVDEQYF